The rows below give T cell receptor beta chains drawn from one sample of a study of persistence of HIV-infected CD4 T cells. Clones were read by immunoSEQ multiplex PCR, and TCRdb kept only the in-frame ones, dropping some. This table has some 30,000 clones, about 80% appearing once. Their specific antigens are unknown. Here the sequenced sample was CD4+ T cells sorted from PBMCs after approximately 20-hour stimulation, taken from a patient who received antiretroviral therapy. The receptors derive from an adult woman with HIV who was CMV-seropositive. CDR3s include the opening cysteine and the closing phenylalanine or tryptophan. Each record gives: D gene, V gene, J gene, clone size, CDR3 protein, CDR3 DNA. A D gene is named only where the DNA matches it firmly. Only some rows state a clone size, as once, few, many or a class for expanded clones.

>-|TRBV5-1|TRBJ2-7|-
CASSLDPAVSYEQYF
TGCGCCAGCAGCTTGGACCCGGCCGTCTCCTACGAGCAGTACTTC
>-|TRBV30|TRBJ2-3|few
CAWSVTPTQYF
TGTGCCTGGAGTGTGACTCCTACGCAGTATTTT
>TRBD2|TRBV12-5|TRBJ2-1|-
CASGLPLPGWVQGSSGGDNEQFF
TGTGCTAGTGGTTTGCCCCTCCCTGGATGGGTACAGGGATCTAGCGGGGGGGACAATGAGCAGTTCTTC
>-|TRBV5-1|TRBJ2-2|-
CASSLLSGHNTGELFF
TGCGCCAGCAGCTTGCTCTCGGGACACAACACCGGGGAGCTGTTTTTT
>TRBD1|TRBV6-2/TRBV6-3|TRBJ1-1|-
CASSSGQGGTEAFF
TGTGCCAGCAGCAGCGGACAGGGTGGGACTGAAGCTTTCTTT
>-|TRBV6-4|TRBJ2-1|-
CASSDSSRGTEQFF
TGTGCCAGCAGTGACTCGAGTCGGGGAACTGAGCAGTTCTTC
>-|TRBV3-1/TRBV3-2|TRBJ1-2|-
CASSPGVYGYTF
TGTGCCAGCAGCCCCGGGGTCTATGGCTACACCTTC
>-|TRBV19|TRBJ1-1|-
CASSISQTGNTEAFF
TGTGCCAGTAGTATATCCCAGACAGGGAACACTGAAGCTTTCTTT
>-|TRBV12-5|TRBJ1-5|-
CASGEVDYRYQPQHF
TGTGCTAGTGGCGAAGTCGACTACCGTTATCAGCCCCAGCATTTT
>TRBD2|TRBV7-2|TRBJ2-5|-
CASNGGDQETQYF
TGTGCCAGCAACGGGGGGGACCAAGAGACCCAGTACTTC
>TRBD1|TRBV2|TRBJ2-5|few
CASRVTPGQQETQYF
TGTGCCAGCAGAGTAACTCCGGGACAGCAAGAGACCCAGTACTTC